The sequence of this T cell receptor beta chain was determined in a study of vaccination effects on CD4 cells after COVID-19. This table comes from immunoSEQ multiplex PCR, and its TCRdb copy is limited to in-frame clones, with some not included. In the table there are more than 30,000 clones, over 65% of which are singletons. Notes on the study in general: Vaccine-induced clones in healthy vaccinees cross-reacted with common cold coronaviruses in only 1 of 255 cases. There was marked clonal contraction among infection- and vaccine-induced clones late after vaccination.

Details on this clone: Its antigen is undetermined.

This CDR3 has 13 residues. The V and J ends lost 1 base and 4 bases respectively, with 7 bases between them. Germline-derived CDR1 and CDR2 are SGHAT and FQNNGV. CD4+ T cells specific for antigen were expanded with viral peptide pools by the ViraFEST assay before sequencing. When more than 9 days of culture had elapsed, CD4+ T cells were isolated. None of the vaccinated had previously contracted SARS-CoV-2, and their nucleocapsid antibodies tested negative. Peptides at 10 ug/ml and IL-2 at about 10 IU/ml were added to approximately 2 million PBMC per well. The authors replaced half the medium with IL-2 medium on days 3 and 7.

The gene calls are TRBV11-2 and TRBJ2-5, with no clear D. The specimen comprised CD4+ T cells from PBMCs cultured with HCoV-OC43 spike peptides, sampled before COVID-19 vaccination. The subset was: HCoV-OC43 spike overlapping peptide pool stimulation. The receptor comes from a human donor who received a COVID-19 vaccine. The CDR3 coding sequence is TGTGCCAGCAGCTTAGGGGTCACAGAGACCCAGTACTTC. Translating gives CASSLGVTETQYF.